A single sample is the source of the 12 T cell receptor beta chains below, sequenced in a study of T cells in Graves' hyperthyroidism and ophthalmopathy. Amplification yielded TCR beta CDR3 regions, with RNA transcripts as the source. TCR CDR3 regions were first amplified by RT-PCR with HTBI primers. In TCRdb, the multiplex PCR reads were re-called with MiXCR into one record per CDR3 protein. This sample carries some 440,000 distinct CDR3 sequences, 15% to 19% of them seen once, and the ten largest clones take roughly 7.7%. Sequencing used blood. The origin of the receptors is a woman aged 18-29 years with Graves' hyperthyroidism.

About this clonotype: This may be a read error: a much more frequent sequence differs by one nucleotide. CDR3: CASTLGLSSYNKQFF. The CDR3 DNA reads as TGTGCCAGCACCCTCGGCCTTAGCTCCTACAATAAGCAGTTCTTC. The chain couples TRBV5-1 to TRBJ2-1; D gene unclear. The CDR3 has 15 residues. Germline CDR1 is SGHRS and CDR2 is YFSETQ. Variable domain in full (rest from reference TRBV5-1 and TRBJ2-1): KAGVTQTPRYLIKTRGQQVTLSCSPISGHRSVSWYQQTPGQGLQFLFEYFSETQRNKGNFPGRFSGRQFSNSRSEMNVSTLELGDSALYLCASTLGLSSYNKQFFGPGTRLTVL.

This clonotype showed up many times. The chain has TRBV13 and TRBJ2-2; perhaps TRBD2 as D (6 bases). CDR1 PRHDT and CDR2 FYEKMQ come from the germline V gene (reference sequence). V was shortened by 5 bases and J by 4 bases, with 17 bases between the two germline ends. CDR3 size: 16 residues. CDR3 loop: CASSLELAFSTGELFF. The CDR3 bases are TGTGCCAGCAGCCTGGAACTAGCCTTTAGCACCGGGGAGCTGTTTTTT.

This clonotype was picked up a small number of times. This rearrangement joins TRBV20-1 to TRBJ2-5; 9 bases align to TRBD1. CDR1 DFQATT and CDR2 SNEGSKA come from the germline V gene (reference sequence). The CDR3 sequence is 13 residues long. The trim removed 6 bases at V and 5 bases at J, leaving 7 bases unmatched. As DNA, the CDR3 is TGCAGTGCAGGGGACAGGGACGGGGAGACCCAGTACTTC. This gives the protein CSAGDRDGETQYF.

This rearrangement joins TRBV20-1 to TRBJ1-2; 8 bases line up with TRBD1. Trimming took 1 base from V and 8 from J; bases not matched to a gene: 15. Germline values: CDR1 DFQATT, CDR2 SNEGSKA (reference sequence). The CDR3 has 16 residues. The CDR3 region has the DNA TGCAGTGCTAGAGCCGGGACAGGCACCCCGGATGGGGGCTACACCTTC. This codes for CSARAGTGTPDGGYTF.

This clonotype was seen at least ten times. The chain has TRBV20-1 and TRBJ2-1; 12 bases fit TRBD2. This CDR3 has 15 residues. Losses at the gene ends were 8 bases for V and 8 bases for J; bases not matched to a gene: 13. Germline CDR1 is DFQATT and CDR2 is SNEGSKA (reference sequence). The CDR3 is CSPTGASGRGDEQFF. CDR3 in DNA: TGCAGTCCCACAGGGGCTAGCGGGAGGGGGGATGAGCAGTTCTTC.

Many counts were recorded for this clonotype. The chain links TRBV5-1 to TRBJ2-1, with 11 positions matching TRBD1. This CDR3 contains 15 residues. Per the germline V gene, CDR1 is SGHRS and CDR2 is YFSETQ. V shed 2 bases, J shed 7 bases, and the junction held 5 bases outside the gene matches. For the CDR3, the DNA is TGCGCCAGCAGCTTTAGGGACAGGGGGGGGAATGAGCAGTTCTTC. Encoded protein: CASSFRDRGGNEQFF.

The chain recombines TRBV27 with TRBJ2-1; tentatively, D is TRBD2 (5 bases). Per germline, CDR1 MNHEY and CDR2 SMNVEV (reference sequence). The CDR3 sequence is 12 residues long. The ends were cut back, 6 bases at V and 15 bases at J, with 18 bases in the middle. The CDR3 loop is CASSADGITTFF. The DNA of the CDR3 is TGTGCCAGCAGCGCGGACGGGATAACCACGTTCTTC.

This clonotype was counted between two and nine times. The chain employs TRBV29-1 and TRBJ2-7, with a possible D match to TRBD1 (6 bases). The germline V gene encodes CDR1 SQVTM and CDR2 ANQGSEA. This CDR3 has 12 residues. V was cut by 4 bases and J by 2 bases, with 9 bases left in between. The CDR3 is CSVVKGAYEQYF. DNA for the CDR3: TGCAGCGTTGTTAAGGGGGCCTACGAGCAGTACTTC.

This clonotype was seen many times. The CDR3 region is CSVQGRSYEQYF. The DNA for the CDR3 is TGCAGTGTCCAGGGAAGGTCCTACGAGCAGTACTTC. The V and J genes are TRBV20-1 and TRBJ2-7, with D perhaps TRBD1 (5 bases). Trimming removed 7 bases at V and 1 base at J, with 11 bases between. From germline, CDR1 is DFQATT and CDR2 SNEGSKA (reference sequence). The CDR3 extends over 12 amino acids.

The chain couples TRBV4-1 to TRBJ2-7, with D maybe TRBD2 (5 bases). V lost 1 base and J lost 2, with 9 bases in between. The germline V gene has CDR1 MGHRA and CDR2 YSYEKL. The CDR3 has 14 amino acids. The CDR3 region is CASSQGALAYEQYF. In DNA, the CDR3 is TGCGCCAGCAGCCAAGGGGCACTAGCCTACGAGCAGTACTTC.

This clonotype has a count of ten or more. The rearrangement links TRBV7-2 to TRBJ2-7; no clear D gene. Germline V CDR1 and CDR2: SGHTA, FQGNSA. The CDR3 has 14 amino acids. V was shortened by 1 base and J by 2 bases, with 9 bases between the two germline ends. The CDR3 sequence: CASSLVGWAYEQYF. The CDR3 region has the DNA TGTGCCAGCAGCTTAGTGGGGTGGGCCTACGAGCAGTACTTC.

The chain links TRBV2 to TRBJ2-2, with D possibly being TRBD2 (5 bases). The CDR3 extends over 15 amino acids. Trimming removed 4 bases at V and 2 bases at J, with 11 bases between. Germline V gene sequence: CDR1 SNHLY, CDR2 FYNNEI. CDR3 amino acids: CASSGPSRNTGELFF. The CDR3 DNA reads TGTGCCAGCAGTGGTCCTAGCCGAAACACCGGGGAGCTGTTTTTT.